This T cell receptor (beta chain) was documented in a study of shared clonotypes between healthy human individuals. The assay was immunoSEQ multiplex PCR, and TCRdb's table has in-frame clones only and misses some. Among about 2.1 million clones listed, under 95% were seen once. Naive CD8 cells, CD45RO-negative and positively selected for CCR7, excluded terminally differentiated effector memory CD45RA+ cells. The CDR3 is 21 residues long. V was clipped by 0 bases and J by 3 bases; unmatched bases: 17. Looked up from germline, CDR1 is LGHNA and CDR2 is YSLEER. Sequenced: naive CD8+ T cells from PBMCs. The sequence came from a man younger than 35 in good health. Some clones in this sample may be carry-over from other donors' samples. The rearrangement uses TRBV4-3 and TRBJ2-5; TRBD2 aligns across 12 bases. CDR3 nucleotide sequence: TGCGCCAGCAGCCAAGAACCTCCCATCGCCGTACTAGCGGGAGGAGAAGAGACCCAGTACTTC. Translating it yields CASSQEPPIAVLAGGEETQYF.